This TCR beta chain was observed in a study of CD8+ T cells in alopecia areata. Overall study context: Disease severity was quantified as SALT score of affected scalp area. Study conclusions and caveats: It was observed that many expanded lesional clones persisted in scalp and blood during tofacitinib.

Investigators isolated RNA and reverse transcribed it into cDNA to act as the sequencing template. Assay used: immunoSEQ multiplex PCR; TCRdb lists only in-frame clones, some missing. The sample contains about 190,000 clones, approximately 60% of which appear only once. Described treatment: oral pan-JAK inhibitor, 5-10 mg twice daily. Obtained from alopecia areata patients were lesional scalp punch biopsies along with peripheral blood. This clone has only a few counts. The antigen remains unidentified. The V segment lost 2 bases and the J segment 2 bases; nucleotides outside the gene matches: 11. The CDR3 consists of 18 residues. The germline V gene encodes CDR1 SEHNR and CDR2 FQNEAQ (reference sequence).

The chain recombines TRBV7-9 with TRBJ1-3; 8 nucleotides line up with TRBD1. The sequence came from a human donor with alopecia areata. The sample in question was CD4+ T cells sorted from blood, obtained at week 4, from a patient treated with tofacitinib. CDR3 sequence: CASSLFTRTGHTGNTIYF. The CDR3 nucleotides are TGTGCCAGCAGCTTATTCACAAGGACAGGGCATACTGGAAACACCATATATTTT.